This TCR beta chain was recorded in a study of blood T cell repertoires in COVID-19. The assay was immunoSEQ multiplex PCR, and TCRdb's table has in-frame clones only and misses some. The sample holds 150,000 to 200,000 clones, approximately 78% seen once. The ends lost 2 bases at V and 5 bases at J; junction bases unmatched: 8. The CDR3 sequence is 16 residues long. CDR1 and CDR2 from the germline V gene are LNHNV and YYDKDF (reference sequence). The chain couples TRBV15 to TRBJ2-1; 8 bases map to TRBD2. The sample was peripheral blood. The TCR originated in a human donor in a cohort sampled during active COVID-19. CDR3 nucleotides: TGTGCCACCAGCAGACCCAGCGGGGGCCCAAACAATGAGCAGTTCTTC. This gives the protein CATSRPSGGPNNEQFF.